The subject of this entry is one T cell receptor beta chain. Authors' processing steps: Cell counts per sample came from amplifying reference gene primers. This table comes from immunoSEQ multiplex PCR, and its TCRdb copy is limited to in-frame clones, with some not included. D and trimming come from the DNA, and the V and J calls and clone size come from that table. The repertoire includes 95,000 to 130,000 clones, roughly 79% of them detected once, and 7% to 9.5% sits in the top ten. The entry originates in a study of blood T cell repertoires in COVID-19. Overall study context: The study drew acute and convalescent COVID-19 samples from the United States, Italy and Spain.

Germline CDR1 and CDR2: LNHDA and SQIVND (reference sequence). The V end was cut by 3 bases, the J end by 1 base, with 7 bases between. CDR3 length equals 15 residues. The sequence came from a man aged 65 to 79 with active or convalescent COVID-19. Material for sequencing was peripheral blood. The gene calls are TRBV19 and TRBJ2-6, with a weak D call TRBD2 (5 bases). CDR3 in amino acids: CASSIRGSGANVLTF. DNA for the CDR3: TGTGCCAGTAGTATTCGAGGGTCTGGGGCCAACGTCCTGACTTTC.